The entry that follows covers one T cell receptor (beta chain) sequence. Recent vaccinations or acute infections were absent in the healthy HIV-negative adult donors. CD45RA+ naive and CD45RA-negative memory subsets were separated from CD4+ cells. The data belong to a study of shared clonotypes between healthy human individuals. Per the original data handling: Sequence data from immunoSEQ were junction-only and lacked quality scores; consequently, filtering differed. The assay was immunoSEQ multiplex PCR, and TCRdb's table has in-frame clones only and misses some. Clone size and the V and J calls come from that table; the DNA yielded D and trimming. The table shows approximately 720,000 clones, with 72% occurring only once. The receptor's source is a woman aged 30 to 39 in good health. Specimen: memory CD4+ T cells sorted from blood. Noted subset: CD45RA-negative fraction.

The CDR3: CASSPLLTSGRAEQFF. CDR3 nucleotide sequence: TGTGCCAGCTCACCCCTTTTGACTAGCGGGAGGGCTGAGCAGTTCTTC. This chain connects TRBV18 to TRBJ2-1, with 14 bases fitting TRBD2. Germline-derived CDR1 and CDR2 are KGHSH and LQKENI. Trimming took 3 bases from V and 9 from J; bases not matched to a gene: 7. The CDR3 runs 16 residues.